Listed here are 8 T cell receptor beta chains from one sample, sequenced in a study of cytomegalovirus exposure and HLA in healthy donors. PCR employed 60 Vbeta and 13 Jbeta primers. Profiled with immunoSEQ multiplex PCR; TCRdb holds only in-frame clones, not every one. Of 150,000 to 200,000 clones listed, more than 60% were seen once; the top ten hold about 7.7%. The sequenced sample was PBMCs. The receptors were sampled from a woman in her 40s in good health and CMV-seropositive.

Here the CDR3 DNA reads TGTGCCAGCAGTGAAATAGGGGGAATCACCTACGAGCAGTACTTC. Translation: CASSEIGGITYEQYF. This chain connects TRBV6-1 to TRBJ2-7, with D perhaps TRBD1 (6 bases). The CDR3 totals 15 residues. The ends were cut back, 2 bases at V and 2 bases at J, with 13 bases in the middle. The germline V gene has CDR1 MNHNS and CDR2 SASEGT.

The sample holds a few counts of this clone. V is TRBV5-4 and J is TRBJ1-2; 7 bases align to TRBD1. Trimming cost V 5 bases and J 4 bases; bases outside gene matches: 11. The CDR3 spans 15 residues. The germline V gene encodes CDR1 SGHNT and CDR2 YYREEE (reference sequence). DNA for the CDR3: TGTGCCAGCAGTGATACACAGGGGACCCTCTATGGCTACACCTTC. This gives the protein CASSDTQGTLYGYTF.

The V and J genes are TRBV7-3 and TRBJ2-2; the match to TRBD2 covers 12 bases. The germline V gene encodes CDR1 SGHTA and CDR2 FQGTGA. With 1 base clipped from V and 2 bases from J, the junction kept 11 bases outside the gene matches. CDR3 length equals 20 residues. The CDR3 here is CASSLREWASGRANTGELFF. For the CDR3, the DNA is TGTGCCAGCAGCTTAAGGGAATGGGCTAGCGGGAGGGCAAACACCGGGGAGCTGTTTTTT.

This clone was seen only a few times. The chain links TRBV9 to TRBJ1-1; D gene ambiguous. Germline lookup yields CDR1 SGDLS and CDR2 YYNGEE. This CDR3 has 13 amino acids. The V and J ends lost 3 bases and 6 bases respectively, with 12 bases between them. The CDR3 loop is CASSAYWASEAFF. CDR3 in DNA: TGTGCCAGCAGCGCCTATTGGGCCTCTGAAGCTTTCTTT.

J is TRBJ2-7 and V is TRBV9; 11 bases are a match to TRBD2. V shed 0 bases and J 1 base; nucleotides not matched to a gene: 9. This CDR3 comprises 18 residues. Germline V gene sequence: CDR1 SGDLS, CDR2 YYNGEE. CDR3 sequence (DNA): TGTGCCAGCAGCGTAGGAGGGGGCTTAGCGGGAGGGTCCTACGAGCAGTACTTC. Translated, it gives CASSVGGGLAGGSYEQYF. Combining the CDR3 with reference TRBV9 and TRBJ2-7 gives the whole variable domain DSGVTQTPKHLITATGQRVTLRCSPRSGDLSVYWYQQSLDQGLQFLIQYYNGEERAKGNILERFSAQQFPDLHSELNLSSLELGDSALYFCASSVGGGLAGGSYEQYFGPGTRLTVT.

The V gene is TRBV6-1, the J gene TRBJ1-2; TRBD1 might be the D (5 bases). Germline CDR1 MNHNS, CDR2 SASEGT. V was cut by 6 bases and J by 4 bases, with 15 bases left in between. The CDR3 length is 14 residues. This chain's CDR3 is CASSSSGGIYGYTF. In DNA form, the CDR3 reads TGTGCCAGCAGCAGCTCTGGGGGGATCTATGGCTACACCTTC.

This chain uses TRBV18 with TRBJ1-1; 7 bases match TRBD1. Trimming at V came to 3 bases and at J to 5 bases, leaving 12 bases not matched to a gene. Germline-derived CDR1 and CDR2 are KGHSH and LQKENI. This CDR3 region has 16 residues. The CDR3 nucleotides are TGTGCCAGCTCACCTTATGGACAGGCCCAGGGGACTGAAGCTTTCTTT. Translated: CASSPYGQAQGTEAFF.

The CDR3 DNA follows: TGTGCCAGCAGTGCCGACAGGGGTGAAGCTTTCTTT. Protein product: CASSADRGEAFF. V usage is TRBV28 and J usage is TRBJ1-1, with 8 bases that match TRBD1. The CDR3 extends over 12 amino acids. Germline V gene lookup returns CDR1 MDHEN and CDR2 SYDVKM. V lost 5 bases to trimming and J lost 7 bases; unmatched junction nucleotides: 3. The full variable domain, completed using reference TRBV28 and TRBJ1-1, is DVKVTQSSRYLVKRTGEKVFLECVQDMDHENMFWYRQDPGLGLRLIYFSYDVKMKEKGDIPEGYSVSREKKERFSLILESASTNQTSMYLCASSADRGEAFFGQGTRLTVV.